This T cell receptor (beta chain) was sequenced in a study of neurological immune-mediated disorders. TCRdb independently ran MiXCR on the 5' RACE reads; one entry per CDR3 protein. The table lists over 60,000 distinct CDR3 sequences, approximately 5% of them singletons. This clonotype was counted a few times. The junction had 15 bases not matched to a gene; V was cut back by 5 bases and J by 6 bases. CDR1 is DFQATT and CDR2 is SNEGSKA in the germline V gene (reference sequence). The CDR3 runs 15 residues. The chain uses TRBV20-1 and TRBJ2-7; 8 bases are a match to TRBD2. The specimen was PBMCs. This sequence originates from a woman in her sixties or seventies with multiple sclerosis. CDR3 protein: CSARPGASGSGEQYF. Written as DNA, the CDR3 is TGCAGTGCTCGCCCCGGCGCTAGCGGGTCGGGCGAGCAGTACTTC.